This TCR beta chain was sequenced during a study of blood T cell repertoires in COVID-19. Study summary: COVID-19 samples, acute and convalescent, were from the United States, Italy and Spain. In each case, the material was cDNA or gDNA derived from T cells, B-cell-depleted T cells, or PBMCs.

Looked up from germline, CDR1 is LGHDT and CDR2 is YNNKEL (reference sequence). This CDR3 region has 15 residues. V was shortened by 1 base and J by 4 bases, with 13 bases between the two germline ends. Participants were aged roughly 18 to 89 years, lived in roughly 23 US areas, and enrolled virtually. In the original analysis: Cell counts per sample came from amplifying reference gene primers. Only in-frame clones appear in the TCRdb table, and some are missing; sequencing was by immunoSEQ multiplex PCR. That table is the source of V, J and clone size, and D and trimming were worked out from the DNA. The data hold 200,000 to 250,000 clones, with around 85% observed a single time.

The chain uses TRBV3-1 (or the pseudogene TRBV3-2) and TRBJ1-2; perhaps TRBD1 as D (6 bases). The sequenced material came from PBMCs or T cells enriched from blood (not recorded which). This TCR was sampled from a middle-aged woman with acute COVID-19. The CDR3 region is CASSQGGGGLYGYTF. For the CDR3, the DNA is TGTGCCAGCAGCCAAGGAGGGGGTGGGCTCTATGGCTACACCTTC.